This T cell receptor (beta chain) was found in a study of a mutant IDH1 vaccine in newly diagnosed glioma. Study-level results: Whatever changes occurred in top peripheral T cell clonotypes seemed unrelated to pseudoprogression.

Described time point: week 5, during vaccination. In the vaccine, a single dose held 300 ug of the mutant IDH1 20-mer peptide, along with topical imiquimod. Each tumor in the donors was a new WHO grade 3 or 4 astrocytoma, IDH1-mutant and ATRX-lost. TCRdb keeps only in-frame clones here, not all; method: immunoSEQ multiplex PCR. The sample carries some 33,000 clones, roughly 56% recorded once. Germline V gives CDR1 SGHNT, CDR2 YENEEA. The CDR3 is 14 amino acids. The germline V and J ends were trimmed by 5 bases and 4 bases, with 14 bases remaining between them. This clone was counted a few times. Its antigen is undetermined.

The chain combines TRBV11-3 with TRBJ1-2; possibly TRBD1 for D (6 bases). The receptor comes from a woman under 30 with glioma. This specimen consisted of PBMCs, obtained from a glioma patient whose treatment included an IDH1 peptide vaccine. CDR3 residues: CASSPGDTIYGYTF. As DNA, the CDR3 is TGTGCCAGCAGCCCGGGGGACACGATCTATGGCTACACCTTC.